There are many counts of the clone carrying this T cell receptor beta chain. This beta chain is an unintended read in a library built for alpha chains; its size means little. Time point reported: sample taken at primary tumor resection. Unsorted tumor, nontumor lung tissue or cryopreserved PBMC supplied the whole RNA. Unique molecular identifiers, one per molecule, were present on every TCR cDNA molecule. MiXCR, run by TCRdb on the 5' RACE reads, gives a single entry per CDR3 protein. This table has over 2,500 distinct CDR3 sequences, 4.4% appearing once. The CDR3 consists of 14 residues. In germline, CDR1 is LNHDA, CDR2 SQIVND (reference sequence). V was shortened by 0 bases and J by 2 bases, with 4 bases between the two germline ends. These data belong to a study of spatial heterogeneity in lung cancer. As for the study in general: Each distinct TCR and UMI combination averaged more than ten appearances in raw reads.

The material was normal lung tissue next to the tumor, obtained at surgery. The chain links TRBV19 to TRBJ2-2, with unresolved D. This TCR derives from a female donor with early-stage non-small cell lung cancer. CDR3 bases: TGTGCCAGTAGTATAGAGTATAACACCGGGGAGCTGTTTTTT. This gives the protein CASSIEYNTGELFF.